A selection of T cell receptor beta chains follows, all from one sample in a study of tumor-infiltrating lymphocytes in primary liver carcinoma. MiXCR was run by TCRdb on the multiplex PCR reads, yielding one entry per CDR3 protein. The sample holds about 330,000 distinct CDR3 sequences, around 60% seen once. The specimen sequenced was peripheral blood. These TCRs come from a man in his forties with primary liver carcinoma and hepatitis B virus infection. CDR3s include the opening cysteine and the closing phenylalanine or tryptophan. The D gene is left open where the match is weak. Clone size is given for some rows only: seen once, a few or many times, or a class if the clone is expanded.

J: TRBJ1-6
V: TRBV6-6
D: -
size: -
DNA: TGTGCCAGCAGTTACTCGGTTGGCAAGGGAGAAAATTCACCCTTCCACTTT
CDR3: CASSYSVGKGENSPFHF

J: TRBJ1-1
V: TRBV29-1
D: TRBD1
size: many
DNA: TGCAGCGTCAGCCTCATGAGACAGGGGATGAACACTGAAGCTTTCTTT
CDR3: CSVSLMRQGMNTEAFF

J: TRBJ2-5
V: TRBV6-1
D: -
size: -
DNA: TGTACCATCACTCGTGGGGAGCAAGAGACCCAGTACTTC
CDR3: CTITRGEQETQYF

J: TRBJ2-7
V: TRBV28
D: -
size: -
DNA: TGTGCCAGCAGTTCATACAGCGTACACAACTACGAGCAGTACTTC
CDR3: CASSSYSVHNYEQYF

J: TRBJ1-2
V: TRBV29-1
D: -
size: -
DNA: TGCAGCGTTGGAGTTAACTATGGCTACACTTTC
CDR3: CSVGVNYGYTF

J: TRBJ2-7
V: TRBV11-2
D: -
size: -
DNA: TGTGCCAGCTGCCATTTAAGACGAACATACGAGCAGTACTTC
CDR3: CASCHLRRTYEQYF

J: TRBJ2-3
V: TRBV4-3
D: TRBD2
size: -
DNA: TGCGCCAACAGCCAAGGACTAGCCACAGATACGCAATATTTT
CDR3: CANSQGLATDTQYF

J: TRBJ1-2
V: TRBV11-2
D: -
size: -
DNA: TGTGCCAGCAGCCAGGGGACCGTTAACTATGGCTACACCTTC
CDR3: CASSQGTVNYGYTF

J: TRBJ2-2
V: TRBV11-2
D: -
size: -
DNA: TGTGCCAGCAGCTTACAGTACACCGAGCTGTTTTTT
CDR3: CASSLQYTELFF

J: TRBJ2-3
V: TRBV11-2
D: -
size: -
DNA: TGTGCCATCAGCTTAGGTGTCAGCACAGATACGCAGTATTTT
CDR3: CAISLGVSTDTQYF

J: TRBJ2-3
V: TRBV11-2
D: -
size: once
DNA: TGTGCCAGCAGTTTACACCTCCCACCCACAGATACGCAGTATTTT
CDR3: CASSLHLPPTDTQYF